The next 22 T cell receptor beta chains were all read from a single sample in a study of OX40 agonist ivuxolimab in advanced cancers. Repertoires were generated with immunoSEQ multiplex PCR, while TCRdb's copy carries only in-frame clones and drops some. The sample has under 100,000 clones; approximately 84% are singletons. Sample: CD4+ or CD8+ T cells sorted from blood, taken in a trial of the OX40 agonist ivuxolimab. The receptors originated from an adult with an advanced solid tumor such as melanoma, head and neck, liver or kidney cancer.

The chain employs TRBV7-2 and TRBJ2-2, with D uncertain. V gave up 0 bases and J gave up 1 base, with 6 bases separating them. Germline V gene lookup returns CDR1 SGHTA and CDR2 FQGNSA. The CDR3 extends over 15 amino acids. CDR3 loop: CASSLARQNTGELFF. In DNA, the CDR3 is TGTGCCAGCAGCTTAGCGCGGCAGAACACCGGGGAGCTGTTTTTT.

V gene TRBV9 combines with J gene TRBJ2-1; 13 bases line up with TRBD2. Germline V gives CDR1 SGDLS, CDR2 YYNGEE. With V trimmed by 4 bases and J by 4 bases, 5 bases remained unmatched. The CDR3 has 16 residues. The CDR3: CASSPGLAGEYNEQFF. CDR3 DNA: TGTGCCAGCAGCCCCGGACTAGCGGGAGAGTACAATGAGCAGTTCTTC.

The J gene is TRBJ2-7, the V gene TRBV30; 10 bases line up with TRBD1. V was clipped by 2 bases and J by 6 bases; unmatched bases: 7. The CDR3 extends over 14 amino acids. Germline V gene data show CDR1 as GTSNPN and CDR2 as SVGIG (reference sequence). The CDR3 protein is CAWSSGTGVAEQYF. The CDR3 DNA reads as TGTGCCTGGAGTTCCGGGACAGGGGTGGCCGAGCAGTACTTC. The full variable domain, in which reference TRBV30 and TRBJ2-7 provide the parts outside the CDR3, is SQTIHQWPATLVQPVGSPLSLECTVEGTSNPNLYWYRQAAGRGLQLLFYSVGIGQISSEVPQNLSASRPQDRQFILSSKKLLLSDSGFYLCAWSSGTGVAEQYFGPGTRLTVT.

The chain recombines TRBV18 with TRBJ1-1; 8 bases agree with TRBD1. Trimming took 6 bases from V and 4 from J; bases not matched to a gene: 10. Germline-derived CDR1 and CDR2 are KGHSH and LQKENI. The CDR3 spans 15 residues. The CDR3 reads CASSLQTGAGTEAFF. The CDR3, as DNA: TGTGCCAGCTCCCTTCAGACAGGGGCTGGCACTGAAGCTTTCTTT. The whole variable domain, remainder taken from reference TRBV18 and TRBJ1-1, is NAGVMQNPRHLVRRRGQEARLRCSPMKGHSHVYWYRQLPEEGLKFMVYLQKENIIDESGMPKERFSAEFPKEGPSILRIQQVVRGDSAAYFCASSLQTGAGTEAFFGQGTRLTVV.

V usage is TRBV11-1 and J usage is TRBJ2-3; D gene ambiguous. The V end was cut by 5 bases, the J end by 4 bases, with 13 bases between. CDR1 is SGHAT, CDR2 FQDESV, per germline (reference sequence). The CDR3 is 14 amino acids. CDR3 sequence (DNA): TGTGCCAGCAGCCCCCGGTCCATCTCAGATACGCAGTATTTT. It codes for CASSPRSISDTQYF. Variable domain in full (rest from reference TRBV11-1 and TRBJ2-3): EAEVAQSPRYKITEKSQAVAFWCDPISGHATLYWYRQILGQGPELLVQFQDESVVDDSQLPKDRFSAERLKGVDSTLKIQPAELGDSAMYLCASSPRSISDTQYFGPGTRLTVL.

The V and J genes are TRBV5-1 and TRBJ2-1, with D perhaps TRBD1 (5 bases). The CDR3 sequence is 13 residues long. Trimming removed 4 bases from V and 5 bases from J, with 10 bases in between. The germline CDR1 and CDR2 sequences are SGHRS and YFSETQ. The CDR3 region has the DNA TGCGCCAGCAGCACCTTACAGGACAATGAGCAGTTCTTC. Translation gives CASSTLQDNEQFF.

The chain recombines TRBV6-5 with TRBJ2-2, with TRBD1 identical over 7 bases. The germline V gene has CDR1 MNHEY and CDR2 SVGAGI. This CDR3 spans 15 amino acids. Trimming cost V 5 bases and J 0 bases; bases outside gene matches: 3. CDR3 sequence reads: CASSRDRANTGELFF. CDR3 coding DNA: TGTGCCAGCAGTCGGGACAGAGCGAACACCGGGGAGCTGTTTTTT.

The rearrangement uses TRBV5-5 and TRBJ1-1; D is unclear. Looked up from germline, CDR1 is SGHKS and CDR2 is YYEKEE (reference sequence). This CDR3 is 11 amino acids long. V lost 1 base and J 6 bases, leaving 4 bases between the germline ends. CDR3 in amino acids: CASSLRAEAFF. CDR3 nucleotides: TGTGCCAGCAGCTTGCGTGCTGAAGCTTTCTTT.

The CDR3 nucleotides are TGTGCCAGCAGCTTAACGCGCGCTCGGGGGGTCACCGGGGCCAACGTCCTGACTTTC. This sequence encodes CASSLTRARGVTGANVLTF. This chain links TRBV7-2 with TRBJ2-6, with TRBD2 matching 7 bases. CDR3 size: 19 residues. Germline loops: CDR1 SGHTA, CDR2 FQGNSA. V trimming: 2 bases; J trimming: 4 bases; junction bases outside the gene matches: 14.

The rearrangement links TRBV7-3 to TRBJ2-1, with D perhaps matching TRBD2 (6 bases). This CDR3 comprises 17 residues. V shed 2 bases and J shed 0 bases, with 14 bases lying between them. CDR1 SGHTA and CDR2 FQGTGA come from the germline V gene. The CDR3 DNA follows: TGTGCCAGCAGCTTAGGGGCGGGACCCACCTCCTACAATGAGCAGTTCTTC. This sequence encodes CASSLGAGPTSYNEQFF.

CDR3 sequence reads: CASTTDRAGTEAFF. The CDR3 nucleotides are TGCGCCAGCACTACTGACAGGGCCGGCACTGAAGCTTTCTTT. V gene TRBV5-1 combines with J gene TRBJ1-1, with 7 bases matching TRBD1. In germline, CDR1 is SGHRS, CDR2 YFSETQ. With 6 bases clipped from V and 4 bases from J, the junction kept 9 bases outside the gene matches. The CDR3 has 14 amino acids.

The chain employs TRBV4-2 and TRBJ2-7; D remains ambiguous. Per the germline V gene, CDR1 is LGHNA and CDR2 is YNFKEQ. Between the trimmed V and J ends, which lost 5 bases and 3 bases, there was a span of 5 bases. The CDR3 consists of 11 residues. CDR3 nucleotides: TGTGCCAGCAGCTCATTCTACGAGCAGTACTTC. As protein: CASSSFYEQYF.

V is TRBV18 and J is TRBJ2-7, with 14 bases identical to TRBD2. This CDR3 has 14 amino acids. V was pared by 5 bases and J by 6 bases, with 3 bases of the junction left unmatched. Germline loops: CDR1 KGHSH, CDR2 LQKENI. The CDR3 bases are TGTGCCAGCTCATCGGGACTAGCGGGAGTCGAGCAGTACTTC. Residues: CASSSGLAGVEQYF. Complete variable domain (other parts from reference TRBV18 and TRBJ2-7): NAGVMQNPRHLVRRRGQEARLRCSPMKGHSHVYWYRQLPEEGLKFMVYLQKENIIDESGMPKERFSAEFPKEGPSILRIQQVVRGDSAAYFCASSSGLAGVEQYFGPGTRLTVT.

The chain has TRBV5-1 and TRBJ2-3; 8 bases line up with TRBD2. The CDR3 length is 16 residues. J was trimmed by 8 bases and V by 0 bases; bases with no gene match: 11. Looked up from germline, CDR1 is SGHRS and CDR2 is YFSETQ. CDR3 residues: CASSLAGLALPFTQYF. The CDR3 region has the DNA TGCGCCAGCAGCTTGGCCGGACTAGCTCTTCCCTTTACGCAGTATTTT. Filled out from reference TRBV5-1 and TRBJ2-3, the complete variable domain reads KAGVTQTPRYLIKTRGQQVTLSCSPISGHRSVSWYQQTPGQGLQFLFEYFSETQRNKGNFPGRFSGRQFSNSRSEMNVSTLELGDSALYLCASSLAGLALPFTQYFGPGTRLTVL.

The chain joins TRBV6-1 to TRBJ1-4; 11 bases line up with TRBD1. This CDR3 is 15 amino acids long. The ends lost 4 bases at V and 9 bases at J; junction bases unmatched: 7. Germline V lookup: CDR1 MNHNS, CDR2 SASEGT. CDR3 bases: TGTGCCAGCAGTGGGGGAGGGACAGGGGGTCAAAAACTGTTTTTT. The encoded protein is CASSGGGTGGQKLFF.

The chain is built from TRBV7-6 and TRBJ1-3; D not certain. Trimming took 4 bases from V and 9 from J, leaving 13 bases between them. Per germline, CDR1 SGHVS and CDR2 FNYEAQ. The CDR3 sequence is 13 residues long. The chain's CDR3 is CASSSTEGTTIYF. The CDR3 coding sequence is TGTGCCAGCAGCTCTACGGAAGGTACCACCATATATTTT.

The chain is built from TRBV7-2 and TRBJ1-2; possibly TRBD1 for D (5 bases). Trimming shortened V by 5 bases and J by 7 bases, and 14 bases separated the two germline ends. In germline, CDR1 is SGHTA, CDR2 FQGNSA. The CDR3 covers 13 residues. The DNA for the CDR3 is TGTGCCAGCAGCCCGGACACACCGTCTGGCTACACCTTC. As protein: CASSPDTPSGYTF.

The chain combines TRBV11-2 with TRBJ2-5, with D hard to call. The J call may be faulty, since TRBJ2-7 better matches the DNA end. This CDR3 spans 14 amino acids. Per germline, CDR1 SGHAT and CDR2 FQNNGV. The CDR3 spells CASSLSQKSYEQYF. DNA for the CDR3: TGTGCCAGCAGCTTAAGCCAGAAATCCTACGAGCAGTACTTC.

V usage is TRBV7-9 and J usage is TRBJ1-4; no clear D gene. This CDR3 is built from 16 residues. The ends were cut back, 5 bases at V and 3 bases at J, with 16 bases in the middle. In germline, CDR1 is SEHNR, CDR2 FQNEAQ (reference sequence). The CDR3 DNA follows: TGTGCCAGCAGCCGAGGGTCGGTTGACCCTAATGAAAAACTGTTTTTT. Translating gives CASSRGSVDPNEKLFF. The whole variable domain, filled in from reference TRBV7-9 and TRBJ1-4, reads DTGVSQNPRHKITKRGQNVTFRCDPISEHNRLYWYRQTLGQGPEFLTYFQNEAQLEKSRLLSDRFSAERPKGSFSTLEIQRTEQGDSAMYLCASSRGSVDPNEKLFFGSGTQLSVL.

The rearrangement joins TRBV7-9 to TRBJ2-7; D might be TRBD2 (6 bases). The length of the CDR3 is 14 residues. The germline V and J ends were trimmed by 5 bases and 3 bases, with 14 bases remaining between them. The germline gives CDR1 SEHNR, CDR2 FQNEAQ (reference sequence). Here the CDR3 reads CASSGPGLHYEQYF. CDR3 DNA sequence: TGTGCCAGCAGCGGCCCGGGACTCCACTACGAGCAGTACTTC.

This clone was counted only a few times. The chain carries TRBV19 and TRBJ2-7; TRBD1 matches at 10 bases. The germline gives CDR1 LNHDA, CDR2 SQIVND (reference sequence). V shed 5 bases, J shed 7 bases, and the junction held 5 bases outside the gene matches. The CDR3 loop spans 13 amino acids. The CDR3 loop is CASSFDRGREQYF. The CDR3 nucleotides are TGTGCCAGTAGTTTCGACAGGGGGCGTGAGCAGTACTTC.

The chain links TRBV5-4 to TRBJ1-2; 8 bases match TRBD1. Trimming took 1 base from V and 7 from J; bases not matched to a gene: 6. CDR1 and CDR2 from the germline V gene are SGHNT and YYREEE (reference sequence). This CDR3 is 14 amino acids long. CDR3 in DNA: TGTGCCAGCAGCTTGCAGGGGGCGCGGGGTGGCTACACCTTC. Its translation is CASSLQGARGGYTF.